A single sample gave rise to the 20 T cell receptor beta chains below, sequenced in a study of CD8+CD57+ T cells in acquired aplastic anemia. Profiles of TCR beta VDJ and CDR3 were generated from a genomic DNA template. TCRdb re-called the reads through MiXCR, storing one row per CDR3 protein. Of approximately 270,000 distinct CDR3 sequences in the sample, 50% to 70% are singletons; the top ten hold 8%. The source material was sorted CD4+, CD8+, or CD8+CD57+ T cells (not recorded which) from PBMCs. These receptors all come from a human donor with severe aplastic anemia or a healthy control (not recorded which).

This clonotype was found many times. The chain carries TRBV3-1 and TRBJ1-1; tentatively, D is TRBD1 (5 bases). With 4 bases removed from V and 0 bases from J, the gap between germline ends came to 12 bases. This CDR3 is built from 15 residues. Germline V lookup: CDR1 LGHDT, CDR2 YNNKEL (reference sequence). For the CDR3, the DNA is TGTGCCAGCAGCCCGACCGACAGCATGAACACTGAAGCTTTCTTT. As protein: CASSPTDSMNTEAFF.

This clonotype has only a few counts. The chain combines TRBV25-1 with TRBJ1-2; 7 bases align to TRBD1. The V segment lost 2 bases and the J segment 3 bases; nucleotides outside the gene matches: 3. The CDR3 loop spans 14 amino acids. The germline V gene has CDR1 MGHDK and CDR2 SYGVNS. CDR3 nucleotides: TGTGCCAGCAGTGAAGGACAGGACTACTATGGCTACACCTTC. Protein: CASSEGQDYYGYTF.

The chain has TRBV7-2 and TRBJ1-5; D is perhaps TRBD1 (5 bases). Trimming cost V 5 bases and J 1 base, with 9 bases left between them. Germline V gene data show CDR1 as SGHTA and CDR2 as FQGNSA. The CDR3 covers 14 residues. CDR3 nucleotide sequence: TGTGCCAGCAGCCGACGGGACAGCAATCAGCCCCAGCATTTT. Protein sequence: CASSRRDSNQPQHF.

The chain carries TRBV7-9 and TRBJ1-1; D uncertain. The CDR3 contains 12 residues. V lost 6 bases, J lost 5 bases, and 10 bases lay in between. Germline-derived CDR1 and CDR2 are SEHNR and FQNEAQ (reference sequence). CDR3 amino acids: CASSLIVTEAFF. In DNA form, the CDR3 reads TGTGCCAGCAGTTTGATCGTGACTGAAGCTTTCTTT.

This clonotype has ten or more counts. The CDR3 loop reads CASSEVGMNTEAFF. CDR3 in DNA: TGTGCCAGCAGTGAAGTGGGCATGAACACTGAAGCTTTCTTT. The V and J genes are TRBV2 and TRBJ1-1, with unresolved D. The CDR3 sequence is 14 residues long. V lost 1 base, J lost 0 bases, and 6 bases lay in between. Germline assignment: CDR1 SNHLY and CDR2 FYNNEI.

V gene TRBV7-6 combines with J gene TRBJ2-7; 7 nucleotides line up with TRBD1. J gave up 8 bases and V 1 base, and 8 bases lay outside the gene matches. CDR1 SGHVS and CDR2 FNYEAQ come from the germline V gene. This CDR3 comprises 14 residues. CDR3 region: CASSLGQGNVQQYF. The CDR3 DNA is TGTGCCAGCAGCTTAGGACAGGGAAACGTCCAGCAGTACTTC.

This clonotype has at least ten counts. This chain links TRBV30 with TRBJ1-1; the D is unclear. V was shortened by 3 bases and J by 1 base, with 9 bases between the two germline ends. Germline V gene lookup returns CDR1 GTSNPN and CDR2 SVGIG (reference sequence). The CDR3 loop spans 13 amino acids. The CDR3 DNA is TGTGCCTGGAGAGGGAAGGGGAACACTGAAGCTTTCTTT. Amino acid sequence: CAWRGKGNTEAFF. The variable domain in full, with the rest retrieved from reference TRBV30 and TRBJ1-1, is SQTIHQWPATLVQPVGSPLSLECTVEGTSNPNLYWYRQAAGRGLQLLFYSVGIGQISSEVPQNLSASRPQDRQFILSSKKLLLSDSGFYLCAWRGKGNTEAFFGQGTRLTVV.

CDR3 region: CASSRHRPSGANVLTF. CDR3 nucleotide sequence: TGTGCCAGCAGCAGACACAGACCCTCTGGGGCCAACGTCCTGACTTTC. The genes are TRBV7-3 and TRBJ2-6; D gene unclear. V was trimmed by 5 bases and J by 0 bases, leaving 11 bases between them. CDR3 length: 16 residues. The germline V gene has CDR1 SGHTA and CDR2 FQGTGA. Supplemented by reference TRBV7-3 and TRBJ2-6, the full variable domain reads GAGVSQTPSNKVTEKGKYVELRCDPISGHTALYWYRQSLGQGPEFLIYFQGTGAADDSGLPNDRFFAVRPEGSVSTLKIQRTERGDSAVYLCASSRHRPSGANVLTFGAGSRLTVL.

This chain joins TRBV2 and TRBJ2-5; tentatively, D is TRBD2 (5 bases). Per germline, CDR1 SNHLY and CDR2 FYNNEI. The V end lost 7 bases, the J end lost 4 bases, and 10 bases lay between the germline ends. This CDR3 region has 12 residues. CDR3 in amino acids: CASILGGETQYF. Here the CDR3 DNA reads TGTGCCAGCATTCTTGGAGGAGAGACCCAGTACTTC.

V usage is TRBV25-1 and J usage is TRBJ1-3, with D perhaps matching TRBD1 (5 bases). The CDR3 is 15 amino acids. Deletions cut 6 bases from V and 0 bases from J, with 12 bases between. Looked up from germline, CDR1 is MGHDK and CDR2 is SYGVNS. The CDR3 DNA follows: TGTGCCAGCAGCCAGGACACTAGCTCTGGAAACACCATATATTTT. It specifies CASSQDTSSGNTIYF.

This clonotype appeared a single time. V usage is TRBV9 and J usage is TRBJ2-7; D may be TRBD2 (5 bases). The V end was cut by 0 bases, the J end by 4 bases, with 14 bases between. Looked up from germline, CDR1 is SGDLS and CDR2 is YYNGEE. This CDR3 comprises 15 residues. CDR3 nucleotides: TGTGCCAGCAGCGTAGCTGAGGGTGGGCGGTACGAGCAGTACTTC. Translation gives CASSVAEGGRYEQYF.

This chain uses TRBV10-3 with TRBJ2-7, with 7 bases aligning to TRBD1. V lost 10 bases and J lost 7; bases outside the gene matches: 16. The CDR3 spans 14 residues. The V gene's germline CDR1 is ENHRY and CDR2 SYGVKD. This chain's CDR3 is CASRGQFAGGEQYF. CDR3 in DNA: TGTGCCAGCAGAGGACAGTTCGCAGGGGGAGAGCAGTACTTC.

The gene calls are TRBV7-9 and TRBJ2-7; D gene ambiguous. This CDR3 has 13 amino acids. Germline CDR1 reads SEHNR; CDR2 reads FQNEAQ (reference sequence). V lost 4 bases to trimming and J lost 4 bases, with 11 bases between them. CDR3 DNA: TGTGCCAGCAGCTCAAACGCGGCATACGAGCAGTACTTC. This gives the protein CASSSNAAYEQYF. The full variable domain, rest sourced from reference TRBV7-9 and TRBJ2-7, is DTGVSQNPRHKITKRGQNVTFRCDPISEHNRLYWYRQTLGQGPEFLTYFQNEAQLEKSRLLSDRFSAERPKGSFSTLEIQRTEQGDSAMYLCASSSNAAYEQYFGPGTRLTVT.

The gene calls are TRBV7-3 and TRBJ1-2; perhaps TRBD1 as D (6 bases). V was cut by 5 bases and J by 9 bases, with 13 bases left in between. The CDR3 is 12 amino acids. Germline CDR1 is SGHTA and CDR2 is FQGTGA. The CDR3 reads CASSEGGDCYTF. The DNA of the CDR3 is TGTGCCAGCAGCGAGGGGGGTGATTGCTACACCTTC.

This rearrangement joins TRBV7-8 to TRBJ1-2, with TRBD1 matching over 7 bases. Germline V gives CDR1 SGHVS, CDR2 FQNEAQ. This CDR3 region has 15 residues. The V segment lost 5 bases and the J segment 4 bases; nucleotides outside the gene matches: 10. The CDR3 nucleotides are TGTGCCAGCAGCCGTGACAGGGTCGCGACCTATGGCTACACCTTC. As protein: CASSRDRVATYGYTF.

The J gene is TRBJ1-6, the V gene TRBV20-1; D is perhaps TRBD1 (5 bases). Trimming took off 2 bases at V and 6 bases at J, with 17 bases between the two ends. The CDR3 contains 16 residues. Germline lookup yields CDR1 DFQATT and CDR2 SNEGSKA (reference sequence). CDR3 sequence (DNA): TGCAGTGCTAGATCAGGTTCGGGGCAGCTTAATTCACCCCTCCACTTT. Amino acids: CSARSGSGQLNSPLHF.

This clonotype was detected a few times. This chain links TRBV7-9 with TRBJ2-7; 7 positions agree with TRBD2. The V segment lost 6 bases and the J segment 12 bases; nucleotides outside the gene matches: 11. This CDR3 spans 12 amino acids. Germline CDR1 is SEHNR and CDR2 is FQNEAQ (reference sequence). The CDR3 DNA reads TGTGCCAGCAGGCGCGAGGGGCGGGAGTTGTACTTC. This translates into CASRREGRELYF.

This clonotype was detected many times. The rearrangement uses TRBV3-1 and TRBJ1-4; a weak D match, TRBD1 (5 bases). From germline, CDR1 is LGHDT and CDR2 YNNKEL (reference sequence). Trimming stripped 0 bases from V and 10 bases from J, with 15 bases between. The CDR3 contains 15 residues. The CDR3 region has the DNA TGTGCCAGCAGCCAAGAGGGGACGGAATCGGGAAAACTGTTTTTT. Translation: CASSQEGTESGKLFF.

V is TRBV9 and J is TRBJ2-7; 11 nucleotides line up with TRBD1. Germline V gene sequence: CDR1 SGDLS, CDR2 YYNGEE. The V gene end was trimmed by 3 bases and the J gene end by 6 bases; junction bases not matched to a gene: 8. This CDR3 spans 15 amino acids. DNA for the CDR3: TGTGCCAGCAGCGCGGGACAGGGGGGCCCCTTCGAGCAGTACTTC. Translation: CASSAGQGGPFEQYF.

Only a few counts were recorded for this clonotype. The gene calls are TRBV20-1 and TRBJ1-6; 9 bases are a match to TRBD1. Germline V gene sequence: CDR1 DFQATT, CDR2 SNEGSKA (reference sequence). J lost 7 bases, V lost 6 bases, and 7 bases had no gene match. The CDR3 spans 14 residues. Written as DNA, the CDR3 is TGCAGTGCGGACTCGGGACAGGGAAATTCACCCCTCCACTTT. Its translation is CSADSGQGNSPLHF.